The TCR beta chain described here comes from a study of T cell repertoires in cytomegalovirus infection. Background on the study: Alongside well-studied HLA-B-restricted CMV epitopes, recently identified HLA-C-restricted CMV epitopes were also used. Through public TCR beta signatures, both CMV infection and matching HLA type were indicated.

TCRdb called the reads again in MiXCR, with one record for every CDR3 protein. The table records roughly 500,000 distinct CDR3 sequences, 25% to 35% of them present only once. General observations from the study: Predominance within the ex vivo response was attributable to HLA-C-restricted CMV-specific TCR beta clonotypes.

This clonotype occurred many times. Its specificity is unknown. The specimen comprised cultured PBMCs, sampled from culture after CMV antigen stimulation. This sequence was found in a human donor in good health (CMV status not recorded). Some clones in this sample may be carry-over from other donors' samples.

CDR3 loop: CASSLIAERAYEQYF. For the CDR3, the DNA is TGTGCCAGCAGCCTCATAGCCGAGAGGGCCTACGAGCAGTACTTC. The chain combines TRBV7-2 with TRBJ2-7; tentatively, D is TRBD2 (5 bases). Trimming left V 5 bases short and J 2 bases short, with 16 bases between. Germline V CDR1 and CDR2: SGHTA, FQGNSA. The CDR3 covers 15 residues.